This T cell receptor (beta chain) was profiled in a study of cytomegalovirus exposure and HLA in healthy donors. Study summary: The 90 to 150 validation repertoires used the same platform as the roughly 670 first-cohort repertoires, a later analysis reported.

Study-wide results and limits: High specificity and sensitivity for cytomegalovirus status were reported for the classifier. The tendency of first-cohort TCR clusters to co-occur in the 120 or so validation repertoires was the finding of a later analysis. Listed as cytomegalovirus-associated were 170 or so TCR beta chains.

Only in-frame clones appear in the TCRdb table, and some are missing; sequencing was by immunoSEQ multiplex PCR. The sample contains 110,000 or so clones, about 85% of which appear only once. This clone was recorded a few times. Antigen unknown. CDR1 is LNHDA, CDR2 SQIVND, per germline (reference sequence). V lost 5 bases and J lost 1; bases outside the gene matches: 5. This CDR3 region has 15 residues. The genes are TRBV19 and TRBJ1-1, with TRBD1 matching 9 bases. Sequenced material: PBMCs. The origin of this receptor is a woman between 18 and 29 years old in good health and CMV-seronegative. The CDR3 DNA reads as TGTGCCAGTAGTGCACAGGGGGCTGGGAACACTGAAGCTTTCTTT. Protein product: CASSAQGAGNTEAFF.